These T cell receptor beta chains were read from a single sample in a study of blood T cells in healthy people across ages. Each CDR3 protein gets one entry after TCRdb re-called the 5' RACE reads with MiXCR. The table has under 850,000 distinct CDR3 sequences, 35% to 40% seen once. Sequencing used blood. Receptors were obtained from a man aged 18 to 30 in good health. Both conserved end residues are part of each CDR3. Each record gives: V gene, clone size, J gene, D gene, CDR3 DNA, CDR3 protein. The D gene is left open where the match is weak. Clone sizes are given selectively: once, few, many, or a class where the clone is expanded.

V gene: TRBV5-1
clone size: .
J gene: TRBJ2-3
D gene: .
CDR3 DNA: TGCGCCAGCAGCTTCTCGGTAGGAACAGATACGCAGTATTTT
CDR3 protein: CASSFSVGTDTQYF

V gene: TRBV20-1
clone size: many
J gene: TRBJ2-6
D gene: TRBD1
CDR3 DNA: TGCAGTGCAGGAGGCGGGACAGGTCGCTCTGGGGCCAACGTCCTGACTTTC
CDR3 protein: CSAGGGTGRSGANVLTF

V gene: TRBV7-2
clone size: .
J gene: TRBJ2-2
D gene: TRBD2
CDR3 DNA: TGTGCCAGCAGCTTAACTAGCGGGGGGGCAGTGACCGGGGAGCTGTTTTTT
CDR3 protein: CASSLTSGGAVTGELFF

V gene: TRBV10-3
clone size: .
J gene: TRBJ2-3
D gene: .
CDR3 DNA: TGTGCCATCAGTGAGTCGAATCGACAGACTAGCACAGATACGCAGTATTTT
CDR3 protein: CAISESNRQTSTDTQYF

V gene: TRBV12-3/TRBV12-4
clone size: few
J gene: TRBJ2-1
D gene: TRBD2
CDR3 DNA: TGTGCCAGCAGTTTCGGGACTAGCGGGGGACCCACCTACAATGAGCAGTTCTTC
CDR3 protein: CASSFGTSGGPTYNEQFF

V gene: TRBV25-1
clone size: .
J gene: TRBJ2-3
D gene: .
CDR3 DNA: TGTGCCAGCAGTGCCCTCGGCAGGAGCACAGATACGCAGTATTTT
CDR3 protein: CASSALGRSTDTQYF

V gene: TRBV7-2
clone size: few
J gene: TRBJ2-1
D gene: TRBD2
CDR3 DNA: TGTGCCAGCAGCTTAGCGGGAACTAGCGGGAGTCGTGGCAATGAGCAGTTCTTC
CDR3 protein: CASSLAGTSGSRGNEQFF

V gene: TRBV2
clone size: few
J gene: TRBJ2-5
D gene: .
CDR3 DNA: TGTGCCAGCAGTCTCTCTCGGACCGCCGGGACCCAGTACTTC
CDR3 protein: CASSLSRTAGTQYF

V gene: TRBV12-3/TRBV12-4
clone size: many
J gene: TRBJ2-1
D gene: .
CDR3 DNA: TGTGCCAGCAGAGAATACAATGAGCAGTTCTTC
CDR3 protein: CASREYNEQFF

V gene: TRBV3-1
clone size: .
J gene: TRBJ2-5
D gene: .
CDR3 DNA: TGTGCCAGCAGCCAAGCGGGACTGACCCAAGAGACCCAGTACTTC
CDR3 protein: CASSQAGLTQETQYF

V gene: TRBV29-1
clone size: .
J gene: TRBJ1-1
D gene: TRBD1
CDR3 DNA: TGCAGCGTTGAGGGGAGCGGCGGGACAGAACGCACTGAAGCTTTCTTT
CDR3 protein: CSVEGSGGTERTEAFF

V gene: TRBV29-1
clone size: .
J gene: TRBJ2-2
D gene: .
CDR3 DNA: TGCAGCGTTTCGGGAGACACCGGGGAGCTGTTTTTT
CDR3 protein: CSVSGDTGELFF

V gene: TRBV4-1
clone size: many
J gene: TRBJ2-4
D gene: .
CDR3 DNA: TGCGCCAGCAGCCAAGCTGGGAACCTAGCCAAAAACATTCAGTACTTC
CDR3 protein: CASSQAGNLAKNIQYF

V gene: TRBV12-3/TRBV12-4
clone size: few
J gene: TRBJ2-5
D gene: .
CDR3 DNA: TGTGCCACGAGGGCAGGATCTTGGGGTGATGAGCAGTACTTC
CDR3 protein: CATRAGSWGDEQYF

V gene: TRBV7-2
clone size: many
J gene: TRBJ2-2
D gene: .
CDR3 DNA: TGTGCCAGCAGCTTAGAAGTGAACACCGGGGAGCTGTTTTTT
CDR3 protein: CASSLEVNTGELFF

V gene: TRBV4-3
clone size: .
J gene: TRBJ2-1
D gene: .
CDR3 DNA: TGCGCCAGCAGCCAAGAGGCGGGTTGGGTCTACAATGAGCAGTTCTTC
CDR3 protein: CASSQEAGWVYNEQFF